Listed here are 6 T cell receptor beta chains from one sample, sequenced in a study of memory CD4+ T cells and cytomegalovirus serostatus. Assay used: immunoSEQ multiplex PCR; TCRdb lists only in-frame clones, some missing. The data contain some 35,000 clones, 79% of them singletons. Single viable CD3+CD4+CD8-CD45RO+ cells were sorted as the memory CD4+ T cells. The sequenced sample was memory CD4+ T cells from blood. The receptors originated from an adult in good health and CMV-seropositive.

The chain uses TRBV18 and TRBJ2-6; 11 positions agree with TRBD1. CDR1 is KGHSH, CDR2 LQKENI, per germline. The CDR3 extends over 19 amino acids. V shed 0 bases and J 2 bases; nucleotides not matched to a gene: 6. The CDR3 region has the DNA TGTGCCAGCTCACCACCGTATGGACAGGGGGCAACTGGGGCCAACGTCCTGACTTTC. Its protein product is CASSPPYGQGATGANVLTF. Full variable domain (remainder filled in from reference TRBV18 and TRBJ2-6): NAGVMQNPRHLVRRRGQEARLRCSPMKGHSHVYWYRQLPEEGLKFMVYLQKENIIDESGMPKERFSAEFPKEGPSILRIQQVVRGDSAAYFCASSPPYGQGATGANVLTFGAGSRLTVL.

J is TRBJ2-7 and V is TRBV6-1; D tentatively reads TRBD1 or TRBD2 (5 bases each). The germline V gene encodes CDR1 MNHNS and CDR2 SASEGT. Trimming stripped 6 bases from V and 4 bases from J, with 22 bases between. This CDR3 contains 16 residues. CDR3 coding DNA: TGTGCCAGCAGCGAACGGGGCGGTGCAGAGGGTTACGAGCAGTACTTC. Protein: CASSERGGAEGYEQYF.

V usage is TRBV11-1 and J usage is TRBJ2-5; D not certain. V lost 0 bases and J 1 base, leaving 6 bases between the germline ends. The CDR3 contains 14 residues. Germline CDR1 SGHAT, CDR2 FQDESV (reference sequence). The CDR3 is CASSLANTQETQYF. CDR3 DNA: TGTGCCAGCAGCTTAGCGAATACCCAAGAGACCCAGTACTTC.

V and J are TRBV9 and TRBJ2-5; the D gene is possibly TRBD1 (6 bases). The CDR3 sequence is 15 residues long. Trimming pared 0 bases from V and 4 bases from J, leaving 13 bases between. Germline values: CDR1 SGDLS, CDR2 YYNGEE. Here the CDR3 reads CASSVGLRGGETQYF. DNA for the CDR3: TGTGCCAGCAGCGTAGGGCTCAGAGGGGGAGAGACCCAGTACTTC.

The rearrangement uses TRBV2 and TRBJ1-1, with D tentatively TRBD1 (5 bases). V was shortened by 4 bases and J by 8 bases, with 14 bases between the two germline ends. This CDR3 comprises 13 residues. Germline V lookup: CDR1 SNHLY, CDR2 FYNNEI. The CDR3 region is CASSVGGRGEAFF. The CDR3 bases are TGTGCCAGCAGTGTGGGGGGACGGGGCGAAGCTTTCTTT.

This clone was detected once. The chain uses TRBV28 and TRBJ2-7; TRBD2 aligns across 9 bases. The V gene's germline CDR1 is MDHEN and CDR2 SYDVKM. The CDR3 is 15 residues long. After removal of 5 bases from V and 5 bases from J, the junction contained 10 bases not matched to a gene. CDR3 residues: CASSEHSGSVDEQYF. DNA of the CDR3: TGTGCCAGCAGTGAACATAGCGGGAGCGTAGACGAGCAGTACTTC. The variable domain in full, with the rest retrieved from reference TRBV28 and TRBJ2-7, is DVKVTQSSRYLVKRTGEKVFLECVQDMDHENMFWYRQDPGLGLRLIYFSYDVKMKEKGDIPEGYSVSREKKERFSLILESASTNQTSMYLCASSEHSGSVDEQYFGPGTRLTVT.